This T cell receptor (beta chain) emerged from a study of OX40 agonist ivuxolimab in advanced cancers. Study summary: Ivuxolimab, an antibody that agonizes OX40 (CD134), was administered to the patients. Melanoma, hepatocellular carcinoma, head and neck or renal cell cancer occurred in dose-escalation patients. A mean age of approximately 64 years, range about 23 to 80, was recorded, and approximately 85% were male.

TCRdb's copy holds only in-frame clones and misses some; the assay was immunoSEQ multiplex PCR. In the table there are some 66,000 clones, around 88% of which are singletons. CDR1 is KGHSH and CDR2 is LQKENI in the germline V gene. V shed 3 bases and J shed 6 bases, with 11 bases lying between them. This CDR3 region has 14 residues. V usage is TRBV18 and J usage is TRBJ2-2, with D uncertain. This clonotype was obtained from an adult with an advanced solid tumor such as melanoma, head and neck, liver or kidney cancer. Material: CD4+ or CD8+ T cells sorted from blood, obtained in a trial of the OX40 agonist ivuxolimab. CDR3 amino acids: CASSPRYPAGELFF. For the CDR3, the DNA is TGTGCCAGCTCACCCCGGTACCCTGCCGGGGAGCTGTTTTTT.